These 14 T cell receptor beta chains originate from one sample sequenced in a study of blood T cell repertoires in COVID-19. This table comes from immunoSEQ multiplex PCR, and its TCRdb copy is limited to in-frame clones, with some not included. The sample carries fewer than 200,000 clones, roughly 84% recorded once. The source material was peripheral blood. The origin of the receptors is a man aged 55 to 70 who had recovered from COVID-19.

The chain links TRBV29-1 to TRBJ1-1, with a possible D match to TRBD1 (6 bases). Germline V CDR1 and CDR2: SQVTM, ANQGSEA. Trimming removed 7 bases at V and 1 base at J, with 13 bases between. CDR3 length equals 13 residues. The CDR3 here is CSEQGMGNTEAFF. In DNA form, the CDR3 reads TGCAGCGAACAGGGAATGGGGAACACTGAAGCTTTCTTT.

This clone was seen a few times. V is TRBV5-1 and J is TRBJ2-7, with 10 bases identical to TRBD1. Germline V gene sequence: CDR1 SGHRS, CDR2 YFSETQ. The trim removed 0 bases at V and 1 base at J, leaving 7 bases unmatched. The CDR3 spans 17 residues. The CDR3 loop reads CASSLGSPGQGSYEQYF. The CDR3, as DNA: TGCGCCAGCAGCTTGGGGTCACCGGGACAGGGGTCCTACGAGCAGTACTTC.

The chain links TRBV7-3 to TRBJ2-7; TRBD2 agrees at 12 bases. The V and J ends lost 5 bases and 5 bases, in that order; junction bases with no gene match: 7. The CDR3 is 15 residues long. Germline CDR1 reads SGHTA; CDR2 reads FQGTGA. The DNA of the CDR3 is TGTGCCAGCAGCCAAGGACTAGCGGGGCTCGACGAGCAGTACTTC. Protein: CASSQGLAGLDEQYF.

The chain combines TRBV7-3 with TRBJ2-5; 7 bases are shared with TRBD2. V was clipped by 6 bases and J by 3 bases; unmatched bases: 4. The germline V gene has CDR1 SGHTA and CDR2 FQGTGA. This CDR3 is 13 amino acids long. CDR3 sequence (DNA): TGTGCCAGCAGTCAAAGCGGGGAAGAGACCCAGTACTTC. Translated: CASSQSGEETQYF.

A remark on this clone: Other nucleotide sequences from this sample produce the same CDR3. This chain joins TRBV10-3 and TRBJ1-1, with TRBD1 as a possible D gene (5 bases). The V gene's germline CDR1 is ENHRY and CDR2 SYGVKD. This CDR3 contains 15 residues. V was pared by 0 bases and J by 1 base, with 9 bases between. The CDR3 nucleotides are TGTGCCATCAGTGAGTCCCCAGACAGGAACACTGAAGCTTTCTTT. It encodes CAISESPDRNTEAFF.

The chain carries TRBV6-4 and TRBJ1-6; D uncertain. V lost 6 bases and J 9 bases, leaving 21 bases between the germline ends. CDR1 is MRHNA, CDR2 SNTAGT, per germline. The CDR3 totals 16 residues. CDR3 sequence reads: CASSSGSLEGGSPLHF. The DNA of the CDR3 is TGTGCCAGCAGCTCTGGGAGCCTTGAGGGCGGTTCACCCCTCCACTTT.

The chain recombines TRBV6-5 with TRBJ2-1; 9 nucleotides align to TRBD2. The CDR3 contains 14 residues. CDR1 is MNHEY, CDR2 SVGAGI, per germline. V shed 5 bases and J 8 bases; nucleotides not matched to a gene: 7. CDR3 in DNA: TGTGCCAGCAGTCAACGGCGGGGGGGCGATGAGCAGTTCTTC. This encodes CASSQRRGGDEQFF.

The rearrangement uses TRBV5-8 and TRBJ2-3, with 10 bases identical to TRBD1. Per the germline V gene, CDR1 is SGHTS and CDR2 is YDEGEE. Trimming removed 4 bases from V and 6 bases from J; junction bases left unmatched: 5. The CDR3 spans 14 residues. CDR3 sequence reads: CASSLGTGVDTQYF. CDR3 in DNA: TGTGCCAGCAGCCTTGGGACAGGGGTTGATACGCAGTATTTT. The variable domain in full, completed from reference TRBV5-8 and TRBJ2-3, reads EAGVTQSPTHLIKTRGQQATLRCSPISGHTSVYWYQQALGLGLQFLLWYDEGEERNRGNFPPRFSGRQFPNYSSELNVNALELEDSALYLCASSLGTGVDTQYFGPGTRLTVL.

This chain uses TRBV5-1 with TRBJ2-3; 9 positions agree with TRBD2. The CDR3 sequence is 16 residues long. CDR1 SGHRS and CDR2 YFSETQ come from the germline V gene. J was trimmed by 6 bases and V by 0 bases; bases with no gene match: 8. CDR3 protein: CASSLALAGTGDTQYF. The CDR3, as DNA: TGCGCCAGCAGCTTGGCCCTAGCGGGGACCGGTGATACGCAGTATTTT. Drawing the rest from reference TRBV5-1 and TRBJ2-3, the complete variable domain is KAGVTQTPRYLIKTRGQQVTLSCSPISGHRSVSWYQQTPGQGLQFLFEYFSETQRNKGNFPGRFSGRQFSNSRSEMNVSTLELGDSALYLCASSLALAGTGDTQYFGPGTRLTVL.

The rearrangement joins TRBV19 to TRBJ2-5; D is ambiguous. This CDR3 spans 13 amino acids. V lost 6 bases and J 2 bases, leaving 10 bases between the germline ends. Germline V gives CDR1 LNHDA, CDR2 SQIVND (reference sequence). The DNA for the CDR3 is TGTGCCAGTAGCCAGCAGACTCAAGAGACCCAGTACTTC. It yields the protein CASSQQTQETQYF.

The rearrangement uses TRBV29-1 and TRBJ2-5; 10 bases are a match to TRBD2. With V trimmed by 6 bases and J by 5 bases, 6 bases remained unmatched. The CDR3 has 13 amino acids. Germline V lookup: CDR1 SQVTM, CDR2 ANQGSEA. CDR3 region: CSVHLAGVETQYF. The CDR3 region has the DNA TGCAGCGTCCACCTAGCGGGGGTTGAGACCCAGTACTTC.

This chain links TRBV24-1 with TRBJ2-2; 7 bases match TRBD1. This CDR3 has 15 amino acids. Per germline, CDR1 KGHDR and CDR2 SFDVKD. V dropped 3 bases and J dropped 4; count of bases not matched to a gene: 4. As DNA, the CDR3 is TGTGCCACCAGTGATCGGACAGGAGTCACCGGGGAGCTGTTTTTT. This sequence encodes CATSDRTGVTGELFF.

This chain joins TRBV6-2 or TRBV6-3 and TRBJ1-2, with D unresolved. Germline CDR1 MNHEY, CDR2 SVGEGT. With 3 bases removed from V and 4 bases from J, the gap between germline ends came to 9 bases. This CDR3 spans 13 amino acids. This CDR3 reads CASSYEEGYGYTF. The CDR3 region has the DNA TGTGCCAGCAGTTATGAGGAGGGCTATGGCTACACCTTC.

A few counts support this clone. The chain has TRBV27 and TRBJ2-1; D is possibly TRBD2 (7 bases). Germline lookup yields CDR1 MNHEY and CDR2 SMNVEV (reference sequence). The germline V and J ends were trimmed by 9 bases and 7 bases, with 28 bases remaining between them. The length of the CDR3 is 17 residues. CDR3 region: CASNSAAAGAAGNEQFF. In DNA form, the CDR3 reads TGTGCCAGTAATTCTGCCGCCGCGGGGGCCGCCGGGAATGAGCAGTTCTTC.